These 7 T cell receptor beta chains originate from one sample sequenced in a study of shared clonotypes between healthy human individuals. Data came from immunoSEQ multiplex PCR; TCRdb stores just in-frame clones and leaves some out. The table has over 850,000 clones, about 80% seen once. The sample taken for sequencing was memory CD4+ T cells from PBMCs. Specified subset: CD45RA-negative fraction. The source of these receptors is a man between 18 and 35 years old in good health. Some clones in this sample may be carry-over from other donors' samples.

The chain combines TRBV7-2 with TRBJ2-3; 16 bases line up with TRBD2. Germline CDR1 and CDR2: SGHTA and FQGNSA. The J segment lost 14 bases and the V segment lost 3 bases, leaving 8 bases of the junction unmatched. The CDR3 is 15 amino acids. This CDR3 reads CASSLGGLAGGPPYF. The CDR3 DNA reads TGTGCCAGCAGCTTGGGGGGACTAGCGGGAGGGCCCCCGTATTTT. Together with reference TRBV7-2 and TRBJ2-3, the CDR3 gives the full variable domain: GAGVSQSPSNKVTEKGKDVELRCDPISGHTALYWYRQSLGQGLEFLIYFQGNSAPDKSGLPSDRFSAERTGGSVSTLTIQRTQQEDSAVYLCASSLGGLAGGPPYFGPGTRLTVL.

The chain recombines TRBV5-1 with TRBJ2-5; 12 positions agree with TRBD2. V shed 7 bases, J shed 6 bases, and the junction held 10 bases outside the gene matches. This CDR3 region has 15 residues. Per germline, CDR1 SGHRS and CDR2 YFSETQ. CDR3 nucleotides: TGCGCCAGCCGAGATCTAGCGGGGGGGCAGCAGACCCAGTACTTC. The encoded protein is CASRDLAGGQQTQYF.

The chain couples TRBV28 to TRBJ2-3; maybe TRBD2 (5 bases). The CDR3 extends over 17 amino acids. Germline V gene sequence: CDR1 MDHEN, CDR2 SYDVKM. V was clipped by 2 bases and J by 2 bases, with 17 bases between them. CDR3 DNA: TGTGCCAGCAGTTTACCCGGGATGGGAGAAACCACAGATACGCAGTATTTT. It yields the protein CASSLPGMGETTDTQYF.

This sequence joins TRBV19 and TRBJ2-2; a possible D gene is TRBD1 (6 bases). This CDR3 contains 16 residues. With 2 bases removed from V and 4 bases from J, the gap between germline ends came to 14 bases. CDR1 is LNHDA, CDR2 SQIVND, per germline (reference sequence). This CDR3 is CASSIRGGKGTGELFF. The CDR3 DNA follows: TGTGCCAGTAGTATAAGAGGGGGAAAAGGCACCGGGGAGCTGTTTTTT. Looking up the rest from reference TRBV19 and TRBJ2-2 gives the full variable domain: DGGITQSPKYLFRKEGQNVTLSCEQNLNHDAMYWYRQDPGQGLRLIYYSQIVNDFQKGDIAEGYSVSREKKESFPLTVTSAQKNPTAFYLCASSIRGGKGTGELFFGEGSRLTVL.

This clone was counted only a few times. The V and J genes are TRBV29-1 and TRBJ2-2, with 8 bases identical to TRBD2. J gave up 4 bases and V 2 bases, and 6 bases lay outside the gene matches. The CDR3 length is 15 residues. Germline assignment: CDR1 SQVTM and CDR2 ANQGSEA. CDR3 amino acids: CSVETAGETTGELFF. CDR3 DNA: TGCAGCGTTGAAACAGCGGGAGAGACCACCGGGGAGCTGTTTTTT.

In this sample, this clone turned up a few times. This chain joins TRBV6-5 and TRBJ2-2, with D possibly TRBD2 on 6 matching bases. CDR1 MNHEY and CDR2 SVGAGI come from the germline V gene. Between the trimmed V and J ends, which lost 8 bases and 6 bases, there was a span of 16 bases. This CDR3 has 14 residues. For the CDR3, the DNA is TGTGCCAGCCGACAAACTGGGGGGTCCGGGGAGCTGTTTTTT. Translation: CASRQTGGSGELFF.

This clone has a single count. V and J are TRBV11-2 and TRBJ1-1; D gene unclear. This CDR3 has 15 amino acids. Germline V gene data show CDR1 as SGHAT and CDR2 as FQNNGV. V was cut by 1 base and J by 0 bases, with 9 bases left in between. The CDR3 is CASSLGVVLNTEAFF. For the CDR3, the DNA is TGTGCCAGCAGCTTAGGAGTAGTATTGAACACTGAAGCTTTCTTT.